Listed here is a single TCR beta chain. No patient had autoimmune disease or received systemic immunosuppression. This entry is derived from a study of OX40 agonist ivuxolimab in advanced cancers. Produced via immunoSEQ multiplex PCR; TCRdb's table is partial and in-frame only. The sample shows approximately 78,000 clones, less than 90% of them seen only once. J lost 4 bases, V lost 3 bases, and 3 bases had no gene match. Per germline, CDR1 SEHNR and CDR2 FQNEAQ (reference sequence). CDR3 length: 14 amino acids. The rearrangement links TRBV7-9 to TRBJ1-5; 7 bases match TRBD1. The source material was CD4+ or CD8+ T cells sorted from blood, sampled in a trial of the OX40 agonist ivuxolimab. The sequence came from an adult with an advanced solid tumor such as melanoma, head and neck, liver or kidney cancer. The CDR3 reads CASSFQTGNQPQHF. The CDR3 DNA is TGTGCCAGCAGCTTCCAGACAGGGAATCAGCCCCAGCATTTT.